Each of the 27 T cell receptor beta chains below was sequenced from the same sample in a study of shared clonotypes between healthy human individuals. Here immunoSEQ multiplex PCR was the method, and the copy in TCRdb shows in-frame clones only, minus some. The sample contains 1.4 million or so clones, roughly 98.5% of which appear only once. What was sequenced was naive CD4+ T cells sorted from blood. Subset defined: CD45RA+ positively selected. Receptors originate from a man aged 25-40 years in good health.

This rearrangement joins TRBV20-1 to TRBJ1-3; D gene uncertain. The germline V and J ends were trimmed by 6 bases and 5 bases, with 8 bases remaining between them. CDR1 is DFQATT, CDR2 SNEGSKA, per germline (reference sequence). CDR3 length equals 11 residues. CDR3 protein: CSAYTRNTIYF. CDR3 sequence (DNA): TGCAGTGCCTACACGCGAAACACCATATATTTT.

Details on this clone: In the same sample, other DNA sequences code for this CDR3. The rearrangement links TRBV6-6 to TRBJ1-1; D not resolved. Germline CDR1 is MNHNY and CDR2 is SVGAGI (reference sequence). The CDR3 is 11 amino acids. V was trimmed by 2 bases and J by 7 bases, leaving 5 bases between them. This CDR3 reads CASSYRDEAFF. The DNA for the CDR3 is TGTGCCAGCAGTTACCGGGATGAAGCTTTCTTT.

This clone was observed once. V usage is TRBV18 and J usage is TRBJ2-7; D is ambiguous. CDR1 is KGHSH and CDR2 is LQKENI in the germline V gene. The CDR3 runs to 16 residues. Trimming took 3 bases from V and 3 from J, leaving 18 bases between them. The CDR3 sequence: CASSPTPSLEGYEQYF. CDR3 nucleotide sequence: TGTGCCAGCTCACCTACGCCCAGTCTGGAAGGCTACGAGCAGTACTTC.

The chain is built from TRBV13 and TRBJ2-2, with 14 bases fitting TRBD2. The germline V gene has CDR1 PRHDT and CDR2 FYEKMQ (reference sequence). CDR3 length: 19 amino acids. Losses at the gene ends were 2 bases for V and 4 bases for J; bases not matched to a gene: 9. CDR3 sequence: CASSLLGLAGGTATGELFF. The CDR3 DNA is TGTGCCAGCAGCTTACTTGGACTAGCGGGAGGTACGGCCACCGGGGAGCTGTTTTTT.

To note about this clone: This specimen includes other DNA sequences encoding the same CDR3. The gene calls are TRBV18 and TRBJ2-6; D is perhaps TRBD2 (6 bases). In germline, CDR1 is KGHSH, CDR2 LQKENI. This CDR3 region has 16 residues. V lost 2 bases, J lost 0 bases, and 8 bases lay in between. CDR3 in amino acids: CASSPVGGSGANVLTF. The CDR3 bases are TGTGCCAGCTCACCAGTGGGAGGCTCTGGGGCCAACGTCCTGACTTTC.

This sequence joins TRBV25-1 and TRBJ2-5; 13 positions match TRBD2. CDR1 and CDR2 (germline): MGHDK, SYGVNS. The ends lost 8 bases at V and 5 bases at J; junction bases unmatched: 5. CDR3 length: 14 amino acids. In nucleotides, the CDR3 is TGTGCCAGCGGGGGGACTAGCGGGATGGAGACCCAGTACTTC. This sequence encodes CASGGTSGMETQYF.

The V and J genes are TRBV16 and TRBJ2-2, with 8 positions matching TRBD1. CDR1 and CDR2 (germline): KGHSY, FQNENV. With 8 bases clipped from V and 1 base from J, the junction kept 15 bases outside the gene matches. The CDR3 is 18 residues long. The CDR3 loop is CASFPGDRGLKNTGELFF. Here the CDR3 DNA reads TGTGCCAGCTTCCCAGGCGACAGGGGCCTTAAGAACACCGGGGAGCTGTTTTTT.

The CDR3 nucleotides read TGTGCCAGTATGGGGCCCTACGAGCAGTACTTC. Amino acids: CASMGPYEQYF. The gene calls are TRBV19 and TRBJ2-7, with a possible D match to TRBD1 (5 bases). The V end was cut by 7 bases, the J end by 2 bases, with 6 bases between. Germline V gene sequence: CDR1 LNHDA, CDR2 SQIVND (reference sequence). The CDR3 consists of 11 residues.

The chain uses TRBV19 and TRBJ2-3; TRBD2 aligns across 8 bases. CDR1 LNHDA and CDR2 SQIVND come from the germline V gene (reference sequence). CDR3 length: 15 residues. The V and J ends lost 1 base and 2 bases, in that order; junction bases with no gene match: 2. The CDR3 region is CASSIAGGPTDTQYF. The CDR3 nucleotides are TGTGCCAGTAGTATAGCGGGAGGGCCCACAGATACGCAGTATTTT.

This chain connects TRBV27 to TRBJ1-1; D gene uncertain. Germline assignment: CDR1 MNHEY and CDR2 SMNVEV (reference sequence). The V and J ends lost 6 bases and 6 bases respectively, with 20 bases between them. The CDR3 spans 15 residues. In DNA, the CDR3 is TGTGCCAGCAGCCACAGACGGATTCCTTCCTCTGAAGCTTTCTTT. It specifies CASSHRRIPSSEAFF.

This clone was recorded only once. This chain links TRBV5-1 with TRBJ1-2; 7 nucleotides align to TRBD1. V shed 4 bases, J shed 3 bases, and the junction held 6 bases outside the gene matches. This CDR3 comprises 14 residues. The germline V gene encodes CDR1 SGHRS and CDR2 YFSETQ. The CDR3 protein is CASSEPGQDYGYTF. CDR3 bases: TGCGCCAGCAGCGAACCCGGACAGGACTATGGCTACACCTTC.

V gene TRBV5-1 combines with J gene TRBJ2-1; the match to TRBD2 covers 10 bases. This CDR3 comprises 15 residues. J gave up 3 bases and V 5 bases, and 5 bases lay outside the gene matches. CDR1 is SGHRS, CDR2 YFSETQ, per germline. The CDR3, as DNA: TGCGCCAGCAGTTGGGGACTAGCGAACTACAATGAGCAGTTCTTC. It is translated as CASSWGLANYNEQFF. Full variable domain (outside the CDR3, taken from reference TRBV5-1 and TRBJ2-1): KAGVTQTPRYLIKTRGQQVTLSCSPISGHRSVSWYQQTPGQGLQFLFEYFSETQRNKGNFPGRFSGRQFSNSRSEMNVSTLELGDSALYLCASSWGLANYNEQFFGPGTRLTVL.

The chain employs TRBV29-1 and TRBJ2-1, with 7 nucleotides matching TRBD2. The V and J ends lost 2 bases and 7 bases, in that order; junction bases with no gene match: 8. Germline assignment: CDR1 SQVTM and CDR2 ANQGSEA. This CDR3 is built from 14 residues. In nucleotides, the CDR3 is TGCAGCGTTGAATCCCGGCTAGCGGATAATGAGCAGTTCTTC. As protein: CSVESRLADNEQFF.

Concerning this clone itself: Other DNA sequences in this sample translate to the same CDR3. The chain recombines TRBV9 with TRBJ2-7; 10 positions match TRBD1. CDR3 length equals 14 residues. Germline values: CDR1 SGDLS, CDR2 YYNGEE. Germline trimming cut 2 bases from V and 4 bases from J; bases unmatched to any gene: 3. The DNA for the CDR3 is TGTGCCAGCAGCGTCGGGACAGGGGTTTACGAGCAGTACTTC. Translating it yields CASSVGTGVYEQYF.

The chain uses TRBV7-9 and TRBJ2-6, with a possible D match to TRBD1 (7 bases). The germline V and J ends were trimmed by 5 bases and 0 bases, with 17 bases remaining between them. The CDR3 length is 18 residues. Germline-derived CDR1 and CDR2 are SEHNR and FQNEAQ (reference sequence). The CDR3 loop reads CASSLRGDSHSGANVLTF. CDR3 coding DNA: TGTGCCAGCAGCCTGCGCGGGGACAGTCACTCTGGGGCCAACGTCCTGACTTTC.

V usage is TRBV18 and J usage is TRBJ2-5, with TRBD1 as a possible D gene (5 bases). The germline CDR1 and CDR2 sequences are KGHSH and LQKENI. Trimming pared 3 bases from V and 4 bases from J, leaving 9 bases between. This CDR3 spans 13 amino acids. As DNA, the CDR3 is TGTGCCAGCTCACCCAGGGTTGCAGAGACCCAGTACTTC. Its protein is CASSPRVAETQYF. Filled out from reference TRBV18 and TRBJ2-5, the complete variable domain reads NAGVMQNPRHLVRRRGQEARLRCSPMKGHSHVYWYRQLPEEGLKFMVYLQKENIIDESGMPKERFSAEFPKEGPSILRIQQVVRGDSAAYFCASSPRVAETQYFGPGTRLLVL.

The V gene is TRBV9, the J gene TRBJ1-1; 12 nucleotides align to TRBD1. The CDR3 loop spans 16 amino acids. Trimming cost V 3 bases and J 7 bases; bases outside gene matches: 10. Germline CDR1 SGDLS, CDR2 YYNGEE. DNA of the CDR3: TGTGCCAGCAGCGGACTGTCGGGACAGGGGGCGGGTGAAGCTTTCTTT. Translating it yields CASSGLSGQGAGEAFF.

The V gene is TRBV25-1, the J gene TRBJ2-1; 11 positions agree with TRBD2. This CDR3 spans 15 amino acids. In germline, CDR1 is MGHDK, CDR2 SYGVNS. After removal of 4 bases from V and 9 bases from J, the junction contained 8 bases not matched to a gene. The CDR3: CASSVTGTSGGEQFF. As DNA, the CDR3 is TGTGCCAGCAGTGTTACCGGGACTAGCGGCGGTGAGCAGTTCTTC.

This sequence joins TRBV28 and TRBJ2-1; 10 nucleotides align to TRBD2. Germline CDR1 and CDR2: MDHEN and SYDVKM. The CDR3 is made up of 16 amino acids. Trimming cost V 2 bases and J 4 bases; bases outside gene matches: 5. CDR3 region: CASSLEAGGPYNEQFF. For the CDR3, the DNA is TGTGCCAGCAGTTTAGAAGCGGGAGGGCCTTACAATGAGCAGTTCTTC.

This chain uses TRBV7-2 with TRBJ2-7; 9 nucleotides align to TRBD2. Per the germline V gene, CDR1 is SGHTA and CDR2 is FQGNSA. The trim removed 4 bases at V and 6 bases at J, leaving 7 bases unmatched. This CDR3 comprises 14 residues. CDR3 sequence: CASSSAGGPSEQYF. CDR3 sequence (DNA): TGTGCCAGCAGCTCGGCGGGAGGGCCTAGCGAGCAGTACTTC.

The chain links TRBV28 to TRBJ2-3, with a tentative D call TRBD2 (5 bases). The CDR3 consists of 13 residues. Trimming took off 4 bases at V and 4 bases at J, with 9 bases between the two ends. Germline CDR1 and CDR2: MDHEN and SYDVKM. The CDR3 spells CASSSLVPDTQYF. For the CDR3, the DNA is TGTGCCAGCAGTTCACTAGTTCCAGATACGCAGTATTTT.

The V call is TRBV28, the J call TRBJ1-4; no reliable D call. Germline CDR1 and CDR2: MDHEN and SYDVKM. The CDR3 has 15 residues. V lost 6 bases and J lost 5, with 16 bases in between. For the CDR3, the DNA is TGTGCCAGCAGCCCCGGAGCGACCGAGAATGAAAAACTGTTTTTT. Encoded protein: CASSPGATENEKLFF.

This sequence joins TRBV14 and TRBJ2-1; the match to TRBD2 covers 9 bases. The CDR3 spans 15 residues. J was trimmed by 12 bases and V by 5 bases; bases with no gene match: 14. CDR1 is SGHDN and CDR2 is FVKESK in the germline V gene. In DNA, the CDR3 is TGTGCCAGCAGCGTACGGGGGACTAGCCCCCTACCGCAGTTCTTC. Encoded protein: CASSVRGTSPLPQFF.

The chain uses TRBV7-6 and TRBJ2-1; D ambiguous. Germline V lookup: CDR1 SGHVS, CDR2 FNYEAQ. The CDR3 has 13 amino acids. V lost 2 bases and J lost 1, with 3 bases in between. In nucleotides, the CDR3 is TGTGCCAGCAGCTTAAGATCCTACAATGAGCAGTTCTTC. Its protein is CASSLRSYNEQFF.

The rearrangement links TRBV7-8 to TRBJ1-4; unclear D gene. V was cut by 2 bases and J by 8 bases, with 15 bases left in between. This CDR3 is built from 15 residues. Per germline, CDR1 SGHVS and CDR2 FQNEAQ. CDR3 sequence reads: CASSLKIGVGEKLFF. The CDR3 DNA reads TGTGCCAGCAGCTTAAAAATAGGCGTGGGGGAAAAACTGTTTTTT.

V is TRBV11-2 and J is TRBJ2-3; a possible D gene is TRBD2 (6 bases). CDR1 SGHAT and CDR2 FQNNGV come from the germline V gene. Trimming cost V 5 bases and J 8 bases, with 8 bases left between them. The CDR3 is made up of 11 amino acids. Here the CDR3 DNA reads TGTGCCAGCAGCGGGGGGTTTACGCAGTATTTT. Protein product: CASSGGFTQYF.

The chain employs TRBV27 and TRBJ2-1, with TRBD2 matching over 11 bases. The CDR3 runs 16 residues. CDR1 MNHEY and CDR2 SMNVEV come from the germline V gene (reference sequence). V lost 8 bases, J lost 7 bases, and 13 bases stayed unmatched. This CDR3 is CASLLRVSGRGNEQFF. The CDR3 DNA sequence: TGTGCCAGCTTACTCCGGGTTAGCGGGAGGGGTAATGAGCAGTTCTTC.